Sequencing of this T cell receptor (beta chain) was carried out in a study of CD8+CD57+ T cells in acquired aplastic anemia. About the study: When averaged, DNA from sorted CD4+ and CD8+ cells came to around 3.1 ug. Study-level points and caveats: Patients and controls had in common approximately 30 CD8+ CDR3 sequences.

On this clonotype itself: Antigen: not known.

Patients sequenced had flow cytometry evidence of CD8+CD57+ cell expansion. No therapy was given to patients before blood sampling. Genomic DNA provided the template from which TCR beta VDJ and CDR3 profiles were obtained. TCRdb analysed the reads with MiXCR anew, one entry per CDR3 protein. The sample contains under 350,000 distinct CDR3 sequences, around three fifths of which appear only once. This CDR3 region has 14 residues. Trimming cost V 5 bases and J 1 base, with 11 bases left between them. CDR1 WNHNN and CDR2 SYGVQD come from the germline V gene (reference sequence). This rearrangement joins TRBV10-1 to TRBJ1-1; D perhaps matches TRBD1 (6 bases). Sequenced material: sorted CD4+, CD8+, or CD8+CD57+ T cells (not recorded which) from PBMCs. The source is a human donor with aplastic anemia. The CDR3 nucleotides are TGCGCCAGCAGTATACAACAGGGGAACACTGAAGCTTTCTTT. This translates into CASSIQQGNTEAFF.